This TCR beta chain emerged from a study of shared clonotypes between healthy human individuals. All donors qualified as healthy HIV-negative adults and had experienced no recent acute infections or vaccinations. Partitioning of CD4+ cells yielded a CD45RA+ naive subset and a CD45RA-negative memory subset. CDR1 and CDR2 from the germline V gene are MGHDK and SYGVNS. The CDR3 runs to 13 residues. Trimming stripped 4 bases from V and 4 bases from J, with 10 bases between. Comment on this clone: The antigen is undetermined.

General study results and limits: The study sampled only blood, and tissue repertoires likely differ.

Sorted subsets were amplified in replicate PCRs using approximately 200 ng DNA, 30,000 to 35,000 T cell genomes. TCRdb's table, derived via immunoSEQ multiplex PCR, lists solely in-frame clones and lacks some. This table holds 550,000 to 850,000 clones, 55% to 80% found once. What was sequenced was memory CD4+ T cells sorted from blood. The sample's subset: CD45RA-negative fraction. The chain is built from TRBV25-1 and TRBJ1-1; possibly TRBD1 for D (6 bases). This sequence was found in a woman aged 25 to 39 in good health. The CDR3 nucleotides are TGTGCCAGCAGTGCACAGGGTATCACTGAAGCTTTCTTT. Translation: CASSAQGITEAFF.